This T cell receptor beta chain derives from a study of T-cell reconstitution after alpha-beta-depleted transplantation in children. Study-level findings and limits: Some patients owed their high day-60 TCRbeta diversity to surviving recipient T cells and thymic progenitors. T-cell counts and diversity at one year following transplant were attributed mainly to newly produced T cells. Several hundred expanded graft clones reportedly supplied alpha-beta T cells about two months after transplant.

Preparation of the TCRbeta library involved a method that used unique molecular identifiers. Using its own MiXCR run on the PCR reads, TCRdb lists one record per CDR3 protein. The sample lists over 15,000 distinct CDR3 sequences; 10% to 15% were seen once. This clonotype has ten or more counts. The antigen is not known. The V and J ends lost 3 bases and 3 bases respectively, with 8 bases between them. Germline values: CDR1 DFQATT, CDR2 SNEGSKA (reference sequence). This CDR3 is 13 amino acids long. The TCR comes from a female patient under 10 years old who had a stem cell transplant for congenital amegakaryocytic thrombocytopenia, so the T cells may come from the graft donor. V usage is TRBV20-1 and J usage is TRBJ1-4, with a weak D call TRBD1 (5 bases). The sample in question was PBMCs, mostly from graft donor cells, obtained 60 days after TCRalphabeta/CD19-depleted stem cell transplant. The CDR3 region is CSARGGPNEKLFF. CDR3 bases: TGCAGTGCTAGGGGGGGACCTAATGAAAAACTGTTTTTT.